This TCR beta chain came from a study of control samples from healthy donors and cancer patients. Germline loops: CDR1 SEHNR, CDR2 FQNEAQ (reference sequence). This CDR3 is 14 amino acids long. V lost 11 bases and J lost 0, with 11 bases in between. TCRdb's table, derived via immunoSEQ multiplex PCR, lists solely in-frame clones and lacks some. The data hold some 100,000 clones, with just over 85% observed a single time. This clone was detected a few times. The chain uses TRBV7-9 and TRBJ2-6; D call uncertain. The clonotype comes from a man aged 30 to 45 in good health. Sequenced input: blood. The CDR3 sequence: CASESASGANVLTF. CDR3 nucleotides: TGTGCCTCGGAGAGTGCCTCTGGGGCCAACGTCCTGACTTTC.